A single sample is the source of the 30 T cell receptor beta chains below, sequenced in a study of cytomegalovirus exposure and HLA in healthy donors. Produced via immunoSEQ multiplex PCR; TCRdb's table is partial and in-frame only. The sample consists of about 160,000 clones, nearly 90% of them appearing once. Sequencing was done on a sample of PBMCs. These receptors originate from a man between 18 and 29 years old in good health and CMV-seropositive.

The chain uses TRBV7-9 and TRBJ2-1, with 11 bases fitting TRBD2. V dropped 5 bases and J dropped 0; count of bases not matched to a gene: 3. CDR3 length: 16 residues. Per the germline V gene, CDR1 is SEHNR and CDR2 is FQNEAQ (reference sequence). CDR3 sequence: CASSPTSGSSYNEQFF. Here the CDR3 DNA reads TGTGCCAGCAGCCCAACTAGCGGGAGCTCCTACAATGAGCAGTTCTTC.

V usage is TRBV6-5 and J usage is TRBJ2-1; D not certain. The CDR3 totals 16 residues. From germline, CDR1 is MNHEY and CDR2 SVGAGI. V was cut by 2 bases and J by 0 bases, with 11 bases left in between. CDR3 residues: CASSYTLSSSYNEQFF. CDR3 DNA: TGTGCCAGCAGTTACACACTTAGCAGCTCCTACAATGAGCAGTTCTTC.

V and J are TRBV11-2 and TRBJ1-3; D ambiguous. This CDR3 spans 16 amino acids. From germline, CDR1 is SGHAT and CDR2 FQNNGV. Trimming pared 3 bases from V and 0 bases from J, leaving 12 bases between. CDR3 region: CASSFLRESSGNTIYF. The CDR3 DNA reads TGTGCCAGCAGCTTTTTGAGGGAGAGCTCTGGAAACACCATATATTTT.

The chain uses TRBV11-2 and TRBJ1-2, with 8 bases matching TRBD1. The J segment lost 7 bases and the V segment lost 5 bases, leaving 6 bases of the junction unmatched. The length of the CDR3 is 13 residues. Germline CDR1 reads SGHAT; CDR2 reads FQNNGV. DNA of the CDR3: TGTGCCAGCAGCCCGGGGACAGGCGCTGGCTACACCTTC. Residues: CASSPGTGAGYTF.

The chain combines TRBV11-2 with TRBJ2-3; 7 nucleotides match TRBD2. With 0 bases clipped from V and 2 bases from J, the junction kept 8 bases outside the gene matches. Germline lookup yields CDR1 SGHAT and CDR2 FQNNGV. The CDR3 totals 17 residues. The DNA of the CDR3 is TGTGCCAGCAGCTTAGATGGGGAGGGATTTATCACAGATACGCAGTATTTT. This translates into CASSLDGEGFITDTQYF.

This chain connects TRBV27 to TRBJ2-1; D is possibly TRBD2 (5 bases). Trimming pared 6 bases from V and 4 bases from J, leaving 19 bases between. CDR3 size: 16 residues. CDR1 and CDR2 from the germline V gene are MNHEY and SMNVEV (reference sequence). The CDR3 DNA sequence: TGTGCCAGCAGCGACTTTAGCGAGCAGGCATACAATGAGCAGTTCTTC. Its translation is CASSDFSEQAYNEQFF.

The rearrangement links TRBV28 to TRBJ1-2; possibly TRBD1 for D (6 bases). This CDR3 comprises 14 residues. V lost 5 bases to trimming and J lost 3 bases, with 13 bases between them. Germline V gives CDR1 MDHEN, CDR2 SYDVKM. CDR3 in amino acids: CASSLTRGDYGYTF. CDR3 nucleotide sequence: TGTGCCAGCAGTCTCACCAGGGGCGACTATGGCTACACCTTC.

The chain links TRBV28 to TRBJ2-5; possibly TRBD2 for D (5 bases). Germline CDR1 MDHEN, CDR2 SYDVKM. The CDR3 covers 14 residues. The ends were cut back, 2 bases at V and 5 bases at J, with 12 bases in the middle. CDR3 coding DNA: TGTGCCAGCAGTTTAAACACTAGAGGGGAGACCCAGTACTTC. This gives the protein CASSLNTRGETQYF.

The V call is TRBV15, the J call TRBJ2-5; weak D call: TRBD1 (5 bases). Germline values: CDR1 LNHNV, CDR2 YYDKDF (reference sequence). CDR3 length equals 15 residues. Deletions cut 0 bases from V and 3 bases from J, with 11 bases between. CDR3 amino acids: CATSRDGAGKETQYF. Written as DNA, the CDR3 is TGTGCCACCAGCAGAGATGGAGCAGGGAAAGAGACCCAGTACTTC.

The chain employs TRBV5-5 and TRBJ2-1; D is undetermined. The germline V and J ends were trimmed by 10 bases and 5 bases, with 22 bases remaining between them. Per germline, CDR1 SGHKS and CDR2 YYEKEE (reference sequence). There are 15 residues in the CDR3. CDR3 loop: CAPLAAHQPHNEQFF. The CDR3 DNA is TGTGCCCCACTGGCGGCGCACCAACCCCACAATGAGCAGTTCTTC.

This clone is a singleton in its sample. The CDR3 is CASSLGNSGRANADTQYF. For the CDR3, the DNA is TGTGCCAGCAGCTTAGGAAACTCCGGGAGGGCCAACGCAGATACGCAGTATTTT. The V call is TRBV7-9, the J call TRBJ2-3, with 8 bases fitting TRBD2. The CDR3 covers 18 residues. Germline V gene data show CDR1 as SEHNR and CDR2 as FQNEAQ (reference sequence). Germline trimming cut 1 base from V and 4 bases from J; bases unmatched to any gene: 13.

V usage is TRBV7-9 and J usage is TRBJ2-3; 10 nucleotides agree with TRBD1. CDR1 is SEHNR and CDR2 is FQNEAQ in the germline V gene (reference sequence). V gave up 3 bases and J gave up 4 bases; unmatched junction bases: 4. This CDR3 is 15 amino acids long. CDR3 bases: TGTGCCAGCAGCTTCGGGACAGGGGTATCAGATACGCAGTATTTT. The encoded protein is CASSFGTGVSDTQYF.

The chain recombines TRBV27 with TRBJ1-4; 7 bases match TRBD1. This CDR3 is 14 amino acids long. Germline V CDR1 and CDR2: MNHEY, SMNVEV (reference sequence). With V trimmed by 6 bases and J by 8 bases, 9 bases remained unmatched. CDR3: CASSPQTGREKLFF. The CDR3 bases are TGTGCCAGCAGCCCTCAGACAGGGCGGGAAAAACTGTTTTTT.

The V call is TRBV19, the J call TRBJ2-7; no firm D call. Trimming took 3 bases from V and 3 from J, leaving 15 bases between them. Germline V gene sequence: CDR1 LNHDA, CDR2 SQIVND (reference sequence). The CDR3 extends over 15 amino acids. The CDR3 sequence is CASSIAKNPGYEQYF. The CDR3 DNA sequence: TGTGCCAGTAGTATCGCCAAGAACCCCGGCTACGAGCAGTACTTC.

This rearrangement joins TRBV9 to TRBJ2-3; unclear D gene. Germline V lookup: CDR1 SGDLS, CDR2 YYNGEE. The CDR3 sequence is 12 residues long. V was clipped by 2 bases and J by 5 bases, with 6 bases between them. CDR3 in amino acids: CASSVERDTQYF. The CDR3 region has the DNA TGTGCCAGCAGCGTTGAGAGAGATACGCAGTATTTT.

CDR3 residues: CASSLGRAYLAKNIQYF. The DNA for the CDR3 is TGTGCCAGCAGCTTAGGCAGGGCCTATCTAGCCAAAAACATTCAGTACTTC. The chain joins TRBV21-1 to TRBJ2-4; the table's D call, TRBD1, was not checked against the DNA. TRBV21-1 is annotated as a pseudogene. The CDR3 totals 17 residues.

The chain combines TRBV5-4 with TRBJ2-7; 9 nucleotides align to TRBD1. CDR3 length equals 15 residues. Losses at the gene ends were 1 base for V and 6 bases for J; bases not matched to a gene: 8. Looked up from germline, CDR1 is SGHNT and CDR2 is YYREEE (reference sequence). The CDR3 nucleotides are TGTGCCAGCAGCTTGAGGCGGACAGGGGAACTCGAGCAGTACTTC. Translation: CASSLRRTGELEQYF.

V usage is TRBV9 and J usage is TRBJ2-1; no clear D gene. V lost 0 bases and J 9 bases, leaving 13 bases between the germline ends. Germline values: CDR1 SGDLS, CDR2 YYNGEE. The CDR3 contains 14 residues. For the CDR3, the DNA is TGTGCCAGCAGCGTAGATCCGGGTGTAGGTGAGCAGTTCTTC. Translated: CASSVDPGVGEQFF. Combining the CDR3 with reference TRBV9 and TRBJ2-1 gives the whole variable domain DSGVTQTPKHLITATGQRVTLRCSPRSGDLSVYWYQQSLDQGLQFLIQYYNGEERAKGNILERFSAQQFPDLHSELNLSSLELGDSALYFCASSVDPGVGEQFFGPGTRLTVL.

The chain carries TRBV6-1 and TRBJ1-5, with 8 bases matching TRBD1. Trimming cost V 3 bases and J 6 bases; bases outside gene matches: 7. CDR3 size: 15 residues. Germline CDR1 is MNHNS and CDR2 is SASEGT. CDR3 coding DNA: TGTGCCAGCAGTGATATTGGACAGGGTCCTCAGCCCCAGCATTTT. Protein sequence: CASSDIGQGPQPQHF.

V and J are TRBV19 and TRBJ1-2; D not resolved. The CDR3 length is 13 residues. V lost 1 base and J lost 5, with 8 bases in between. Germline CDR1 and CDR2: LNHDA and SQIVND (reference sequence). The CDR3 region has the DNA TGTGCCAGTAGTATAGGAGGGCGTTATGGCTACACCTTC. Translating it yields CASSIGGRYGYTF.

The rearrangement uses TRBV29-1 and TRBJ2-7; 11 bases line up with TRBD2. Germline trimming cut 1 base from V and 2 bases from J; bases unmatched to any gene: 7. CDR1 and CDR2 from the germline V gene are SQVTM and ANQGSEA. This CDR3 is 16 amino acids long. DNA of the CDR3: TGCAGCGTTGAAGGAGCGTTAGCGGGAGGGCCCTACGAGCAGTACTTC. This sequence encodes CSVEGALAGGPYEQYF.

CDR3 sequence: CASSQGRTGVYNEQFF. CDR3 nucleotide sequence: TGCGCCAGCAGCCAAGGTAGGACAGGGGTCTACAATGAGCAGTTCTTC. The rearrangement joins TRBV4-1 to TRBJ2-1; 9 bases fit TRBD1. Germline trimming cut 1 base from V and 3 bases from J; bases unmatched to any gene: 4. CDR3 length: 16 residues. The V gene's germline CDR1 is MGHRA and CDR2 YSYEKL.

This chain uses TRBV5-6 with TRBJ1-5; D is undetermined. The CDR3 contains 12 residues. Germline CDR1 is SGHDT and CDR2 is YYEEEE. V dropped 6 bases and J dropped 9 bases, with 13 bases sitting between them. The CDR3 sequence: CASTPGQRPQHF. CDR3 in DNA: TGTGCCAGCACCCCGGGTCAGCGGCCCCAGCATTTT.

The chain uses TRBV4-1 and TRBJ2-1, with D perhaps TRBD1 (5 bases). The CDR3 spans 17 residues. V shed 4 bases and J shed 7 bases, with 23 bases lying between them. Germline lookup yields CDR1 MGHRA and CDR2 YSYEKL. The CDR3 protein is CASSLQGVGSTLNEQFF. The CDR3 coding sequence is TGCGCCAGCAGCCTCCAAGGGGTGGGAAGCACGTTAAATGAGCAGTTCTTC.

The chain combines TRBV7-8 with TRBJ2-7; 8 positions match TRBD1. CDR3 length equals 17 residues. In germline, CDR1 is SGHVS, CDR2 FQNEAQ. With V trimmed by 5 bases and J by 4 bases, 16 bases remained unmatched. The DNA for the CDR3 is TGTGCCAGCAGCCGGCCGCTTTTGGCAGGGGGCTGGTACGAGCAGTACTTC. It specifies CASSRPLLAGGWYEQYF.

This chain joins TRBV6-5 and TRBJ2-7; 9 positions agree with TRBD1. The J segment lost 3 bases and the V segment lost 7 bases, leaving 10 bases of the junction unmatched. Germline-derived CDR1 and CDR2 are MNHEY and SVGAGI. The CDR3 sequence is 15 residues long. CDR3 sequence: CASTSLGQGSYEQYF. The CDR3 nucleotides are TGTGCCAGCACCTCCCTGGGACAGGGAAGCTACGAGCAGTACTTC.

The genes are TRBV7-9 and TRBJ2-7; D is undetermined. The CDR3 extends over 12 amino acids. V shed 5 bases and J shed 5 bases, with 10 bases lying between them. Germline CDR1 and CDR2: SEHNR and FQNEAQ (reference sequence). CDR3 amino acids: CASSPRGDEQYF. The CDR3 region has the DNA TGTGCCAGCAGCCCACGAGGCGACGAGCAGTACTTC.

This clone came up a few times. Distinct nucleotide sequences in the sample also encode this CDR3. The CDR3 reads CASSPGQGMDYGYTF. The CDR3 nucleotides read TGCGCCAGCAGCCCGGGACAGGGGATGGACTATGGCTACACCTTC. The rearrangement uses TRBV5-1 and TRBJ1-2; TRBD1 aligns across 10 bases. The CDR3 has 15 amino acids. V was pared by 4 bases and J by 3 bases, with 6 bases of the junction left unmatched. Germline assignment: CDR1 SGHRS and CDR2 YFSETQ.

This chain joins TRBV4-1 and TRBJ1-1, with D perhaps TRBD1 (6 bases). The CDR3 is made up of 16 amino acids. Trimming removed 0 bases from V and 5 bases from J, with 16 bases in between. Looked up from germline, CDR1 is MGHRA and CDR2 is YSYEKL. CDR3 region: CASSQDEETGRTEAFF. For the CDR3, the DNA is TGCGCCAGCAGCCAAGATGAGGAGACAGGCCGGACTGAAGCTTTCTTT.

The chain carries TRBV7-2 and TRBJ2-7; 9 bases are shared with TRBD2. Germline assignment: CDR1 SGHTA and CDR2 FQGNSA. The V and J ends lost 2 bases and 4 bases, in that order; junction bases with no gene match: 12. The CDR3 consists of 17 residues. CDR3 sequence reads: CASSLRGRLAGQYEQYF. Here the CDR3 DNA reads TGTGCCAGCAGCTTACGCGGCCGTCTAGCGGGACAGTACGAGCAGTACTTC.